The T cell receptor beta chain under discussion was sequenced for a study of spatial heterogeneity in lung cancer. Whole-study context: The count of detected beta-chain sequences consistently exceeded that of alpha-chain sequences.

Time point here: sample taken at primary tumor resection. Sequencing of whole RNA from tumor, nontumor lung or frozen PBMC involved no sorting. Samples were obtained from about 72 donors, all untreated early-stage non-small cell lung cancer patients. Each CDR3 protein gets one entry after TCRdb re-called the 5' RACE reads with MiXCR. The sample consists of 40,000 to 55,000 distinct CDR3 sequences, around 15% of them appearing once. Trimming cost V 5 bases and J 4 bases, with 17 bases left between them. The CDR3 is 15 residues long. CDR1 MNHNS and CDR2 SASEGT come from the germline V gene. The material sequenced was PBMCs, taken at surgery. This TCR came from a male donor with early-stage non-small cell lung cancer. This rearrangement joins TRBV6-1 to TRBJ1-1, with TRBD1 as a possible D gene (5 bases). The CDR3: CASSPPTVRRTEAFF. In DNA, the CDR3 is TGTGCCAGCAGTCCGCCGACAGTGAGACGCACTGAAGCTTTCTTT.